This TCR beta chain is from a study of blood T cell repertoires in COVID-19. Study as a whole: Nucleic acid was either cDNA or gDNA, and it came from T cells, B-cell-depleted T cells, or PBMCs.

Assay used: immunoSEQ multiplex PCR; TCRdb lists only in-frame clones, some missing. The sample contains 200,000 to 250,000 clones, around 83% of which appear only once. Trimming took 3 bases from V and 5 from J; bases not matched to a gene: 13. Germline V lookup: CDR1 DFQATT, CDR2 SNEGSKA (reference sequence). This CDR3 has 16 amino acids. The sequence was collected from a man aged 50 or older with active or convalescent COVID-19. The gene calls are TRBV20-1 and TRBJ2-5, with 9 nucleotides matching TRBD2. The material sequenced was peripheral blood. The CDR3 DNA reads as TGCAGTGCTAGTACGTTTTTAGCGGGAGAGGTGGAGACCCAGTACTTC. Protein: CSASTFLAGEVETQYF.